Below are 13 T cell receptor beta chains sequenced from a single sample in a study of T cell responses to AZD1222 COVID-19 vaccine. The assay was immunoSEQ multiplex PCR, and TCRdb's table has in-frame clones only and misses some. The data show some 96,000 clones, roughly 90% seen once. Sequencing was performed on peripheral blood, taken on day 0 of AZD1222 vaccination. The source is an adult in good health.

In its sample, this clone was seen a few times. The CDR3 sequence is CASSVRGASYNEQFF. CDR3 nucleotides: TGTGCCAGCAGTGTACGAGGGGCGTCCTACAATGAGCAGTTCTTC. The chain links TRBV2 to TRBJ2-1; D is possibly TRBD1 or TRBD2 (5 bases each). The V end lost 4 bases, the J end lost 1 base, and 11 bases lay between the germline ends. The germline gives CDR1 SNHLY, CDR2 FYNNEI. This CDR3 is built from 15 residues.

The rearrangement links TRBV30 to TRBJ2-7, with D perhaps matching TRBD2 (6 bases). Germline V gene sequence: CDR1 GTSNPN, CDR2 SVGIG (reference sequence). V dropped 2 bases and J dropped 2 bases, with 16 bases sitting between them. The CDR3 spans 15 residues. CDR3 protein: CAWSPGLWAAYEQYF. CDR3 coding DNA: TGTGCCTGGAGTCCGGGACTGTGGGCGGCCTACGAGCAGTACTTC.

The V and J genes are TRBV9 and TRBJ2-5; D is possibly TRBD1 (5 bases). This CDR3 has 13 residues. From germline, CDR1 is SGDLS and CDR2 YYNGEE. The V and J ends lost 3 bases and 0 bases respectively, with 6 bases between them. The CDR3 DNA follows: TGTGCCAGCAGCGAGACAGACCAAGAGACCCAGTACTTC. This sequence encodes CASSETDQETQYF.

V usage is TRBV27 and J usage is TRBJ1-1; no clear D. Looked up from germline, CDR1 is MNHEY and CDR2 is SMNVEV (reference sequence). V lost 7 bases and J lost 5, with 14 bases in between. CDR3 length: 13 amino acids. In DNA, the CDR3 is TGTGCCAGCATGGGGTGGGGAGGAACTGAAGCTTTCTTT. Protein product: CASMGWGGTEAFF.

This sequence joins TRBV15 and TRBJ2-7; 10 bases align to TRBD1. Germline loops: CDR1 LNHNV, CDR2 YYDKDF (reference sequence). With V trimmed by 5 bases and J by 8 bases, 9 bases remained unmatched. This CDR3 has 14 amino acids. The DNA of the CDR3 is TGTGCCACCAGCCGACAGGGGGCCAACATCAAGCAGTACTTC. Protein sequence: CATSRQGANIKQYF.

The chain joins TRBV18 to TRBJ2-5; tentatively, D is TRBD2 (6 bases). This CDR3 contains 14 residues. Trimming left V 4 bases short and J 2 bases short, with 11 bases between. CDR1 is KGHSH and CDR2 is LQKENI in the germline V gene. CDR3 in amino acids: CASSRGRNQETQYF. The CDR3 coding sequence is TGTGCCAGCTCACGGGGGAGGAATCAAGAGACCCAGTACTTC.

This clone was detected only once. The chain uses TRBV18 and TRBJ1-5; weak D call: TRBD1 (6 bases). V lost 2 bases and J lost 3, with 14 bases in between. The length of the CDR3 is 16 residues. CDR1 and CDR2 from the germline V gene are KGHSH and LQKENI. The CDR3 DNA follows: TGTGCCAGCTCACCAAGGAGGCAGGGGAACAATCAGCCCCAGCATTTT. It yields the protein CASSPRRQGNNQPQHF.

The CDR3 here is CAWSVGGDSQPQHF. Here the CDR3 DNA reads TGTGCCTGGAGTGTTGGAGGAGATAGTCAGCCCCAGCATTTT. The J gene is TRBJ1-5, the V gene TRBV30; D gene unclear. V shed 0 bases and J shed 6 bases, with 12 bases lying between them. CDR1 and CDR2 (germline): GTSNPN, SVGIG (reference sequence). The CDR3 is 14 amino acids.

This chain connects TRBV12-3 or TRBV12-4 to TRBJ1-5; tentative D call: TRBD1 (5 bases). With 7 bases removed from V and 4 bases from J, the gap between germline ends came to 11 bases. This CDR3 spans 13 amino acids. The CDR3 spells CASNFGGNQPQHF. CDR3 in DNA: TGTGCCAGCAATTTCGGGGGTAATCAGCCCCAGCATTTT.

This clone has a handful of counts. The sample carries other DNA sequences with the same CDR3. The chain employs TRBV5-5 and TRBJ2-7; 10 nucleotides align to TRBD2. The CDR3 length is 15 residues. Germline-derived CDR1 and CDR2 are SGHKS and YYEKEE (reference sequence). J lost 4 bases, V lost 0 bases, and 4 bases had no gene match. For the CDR3, the DNA is TGTGCCAGCAGCTTGGCCGGGACTAGCGCGTACGAGCAGTACTTC. As protein: CASSLAGTSAYEQYF.

The genes are TRBV2 and TRBJ2-1, with 8 nucleotides matching TRBD2. The CDR3 consists of 13 residues. The V gene end was trimmed by 6 bases and the J gene end by 3 bases; junction bases not matched to a gene: 1. In germline, CDR1 is SNHLY, CDR2 FYNNEI. The DNA of the CDR3 is TGTGCCAGCAGGCTAGCGGGCTACAATGAGCAGTTCTTC. Its protein is CASRLAGYNEQFF.

The chain uses TRBV9 and TRBJ1-5; D is ambiguous. V dropped 3 bases and J dropped 0 bases, with 25 bases sitting between them. From germline, CDR1 is SGDLS and CDR2 YYNGEE. This CDR3 has 20 amino acids. CDR3 in DNA: TGTGCCAGCAGCGCACCCCCCGATGACTCGATCTTAACTAGCAATCAGCCCCAGCATTTT. Translation: CASSAPPDDSILTSNQPQHF.

This chain uses TRBV2 with TRBJ2-2, with 10 positions matching TRBD1. Germline V gives CDR1 SNHLY, CDR2 FYNNEI. This CDR3 has 14 residues. V shed 6 bases and J 6 bases; nucleotides not matched to a gene: 4. CDR3 nucleotide sequence: TGTGCCAGCAGCGTCGACAGGGGGCCCGGGGAGCTGTTTTTT. Protein: CASSVDRGPGELFF. The full variable domain, completed using reference TRBV2 and TRBJ2-2, is EPEVTQTPSHQVTQMGQEVILRCVPISNHLYFYWYRQILGQKVEFLVSFYNNEISEKSEIFDDQFSVERPDGSNFTLKIRSTKLEDSAMYFCASSVDRGPGELFFGEGSRLTVL.